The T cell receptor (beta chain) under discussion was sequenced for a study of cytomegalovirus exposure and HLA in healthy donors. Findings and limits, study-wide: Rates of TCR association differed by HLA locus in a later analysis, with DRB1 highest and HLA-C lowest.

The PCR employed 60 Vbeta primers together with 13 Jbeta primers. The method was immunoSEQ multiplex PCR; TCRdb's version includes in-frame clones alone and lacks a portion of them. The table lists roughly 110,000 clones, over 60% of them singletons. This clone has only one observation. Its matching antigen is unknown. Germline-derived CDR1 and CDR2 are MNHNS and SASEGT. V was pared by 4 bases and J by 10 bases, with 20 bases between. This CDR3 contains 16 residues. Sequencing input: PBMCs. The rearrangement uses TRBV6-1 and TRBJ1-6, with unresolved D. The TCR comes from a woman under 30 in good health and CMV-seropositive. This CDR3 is CASSVDPPATASPLHF. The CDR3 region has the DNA TGTGCCAGCAGTGTCGATCCACCCGCTACCGCCTCACCCCTCCACTTT.